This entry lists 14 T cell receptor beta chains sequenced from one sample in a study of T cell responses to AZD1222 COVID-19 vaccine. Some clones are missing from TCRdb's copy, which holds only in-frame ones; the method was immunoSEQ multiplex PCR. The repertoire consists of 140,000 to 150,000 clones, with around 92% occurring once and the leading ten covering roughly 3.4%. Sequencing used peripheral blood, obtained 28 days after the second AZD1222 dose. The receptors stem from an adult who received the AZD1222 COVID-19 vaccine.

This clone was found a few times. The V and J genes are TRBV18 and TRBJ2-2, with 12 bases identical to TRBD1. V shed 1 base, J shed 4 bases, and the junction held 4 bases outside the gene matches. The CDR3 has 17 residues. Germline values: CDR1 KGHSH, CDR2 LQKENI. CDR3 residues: CASSPQGQGATTGELFF. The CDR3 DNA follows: TGTGCCAGCTCACCACAGGGACAGGGGGCGACCACCGGGGAGCTGTTTTTT.

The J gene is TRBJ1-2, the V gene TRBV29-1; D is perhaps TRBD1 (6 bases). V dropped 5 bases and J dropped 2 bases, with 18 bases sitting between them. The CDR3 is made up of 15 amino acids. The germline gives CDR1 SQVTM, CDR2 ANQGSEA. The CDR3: CSVPRVRGANYGYTF. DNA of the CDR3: TGCAGCGTTCCCCGGGTCCGGGGGGCGAACTATGGCTACACCTTC.

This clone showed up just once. In DNA form, the CDR3 reads TGTGCCAGCAGTTCCGGGGGGGGCCACTATGGCTACACCTTC. This encodes CASSSGGGHYGYTF. The chain couples TRBV7-2 to TRBJ1-2; the D gene is possibly TRBD1 (6 bases). CDR1 and CDR2 (germline): SGHTA, FQGNSA. The CDR3 sequence is 14 residues long. V was shortened by 6 bases and J by 3 bases, with 14 bases between the two germline ends.

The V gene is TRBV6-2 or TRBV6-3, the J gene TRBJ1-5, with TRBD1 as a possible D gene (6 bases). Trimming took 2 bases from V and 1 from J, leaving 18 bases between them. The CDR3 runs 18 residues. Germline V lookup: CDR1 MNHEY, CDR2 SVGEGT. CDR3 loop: CASSYGKGGGGSNQPQHF. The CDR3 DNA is TGTGCCAGCAGTTACGGGAAGGGGGGAGGAGGGAGCAATCAGCCCCAGCATTTT.

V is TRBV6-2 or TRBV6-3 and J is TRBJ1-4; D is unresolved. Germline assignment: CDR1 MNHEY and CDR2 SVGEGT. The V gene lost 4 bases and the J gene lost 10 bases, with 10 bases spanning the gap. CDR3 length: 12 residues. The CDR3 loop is CASSSIRRKLFF. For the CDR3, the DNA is TGTGCCAGCAGTTCCATTAGGCGAAAACTGTTTTTT.

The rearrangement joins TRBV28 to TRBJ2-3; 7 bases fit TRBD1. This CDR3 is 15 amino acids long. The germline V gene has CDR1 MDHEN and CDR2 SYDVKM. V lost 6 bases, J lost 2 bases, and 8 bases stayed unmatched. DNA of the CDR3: TGTGCCAGCAGCAAGACAGGGTTACCCACAGATACGCAGTATTTT. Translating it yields CASSKTGLPTDTQYF.

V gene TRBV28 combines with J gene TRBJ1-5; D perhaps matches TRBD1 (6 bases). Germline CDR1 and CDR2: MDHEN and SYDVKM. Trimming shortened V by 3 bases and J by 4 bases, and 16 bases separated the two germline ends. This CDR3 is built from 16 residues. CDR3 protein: CASSFPGGRGNQPQHF. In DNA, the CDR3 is TGTGCCAGCAGTTTCCCTGGGGGGAGGGGGAATCAGCCCCAGCATTTT. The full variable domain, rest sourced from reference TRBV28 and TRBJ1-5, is DVKVTQSSRYLVKRTGEKVFLECVQDMDHENMFWYRQDPGLGLRLIYFSYDVKMKEKGDIPEGYSVSREKKERFSLILESASTNQTSMYLCASSFPGGRGNQPQHFGDGTRLSIL.

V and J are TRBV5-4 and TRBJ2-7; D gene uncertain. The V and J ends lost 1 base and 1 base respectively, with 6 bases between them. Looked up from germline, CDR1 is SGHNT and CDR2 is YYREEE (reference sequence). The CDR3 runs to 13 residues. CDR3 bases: TGTGCCAGCAGCTTGAGGCAGTCCTACGAGCAGTACTTC. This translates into CASSLRQSYEQYF.

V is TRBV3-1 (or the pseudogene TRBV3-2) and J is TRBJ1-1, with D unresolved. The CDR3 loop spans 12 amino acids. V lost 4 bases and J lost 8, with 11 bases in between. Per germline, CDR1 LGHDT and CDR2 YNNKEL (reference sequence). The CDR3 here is CASSLRETEAFF. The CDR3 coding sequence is TGTGCCAGCAGCCTCCGGGAGACAGAAGCTTTCTTT.

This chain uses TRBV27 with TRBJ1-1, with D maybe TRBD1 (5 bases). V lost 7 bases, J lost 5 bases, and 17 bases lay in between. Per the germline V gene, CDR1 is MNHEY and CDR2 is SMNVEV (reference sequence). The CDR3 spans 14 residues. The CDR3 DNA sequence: TGTGCCAGCACCCAGGGCCCGGGATATACTGAAGCTTTCTTT. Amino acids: CASTQGPGYTEAFF.

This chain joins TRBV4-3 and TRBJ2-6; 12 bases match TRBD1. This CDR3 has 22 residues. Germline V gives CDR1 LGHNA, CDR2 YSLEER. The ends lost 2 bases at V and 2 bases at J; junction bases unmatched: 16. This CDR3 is CASSQRPSGTGGMGTGANVLTF. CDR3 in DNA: TGCGCCAGCAGCCAAAGGCCCAGCGGGACAGGGGGCATGGGGACTGGGGCCAACGTCCTGACTTTC.

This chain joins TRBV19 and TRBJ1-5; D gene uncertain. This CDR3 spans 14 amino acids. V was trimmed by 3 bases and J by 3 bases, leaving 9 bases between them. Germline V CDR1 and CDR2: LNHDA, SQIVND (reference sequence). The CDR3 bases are TGTGCCAGTAGTATGGGCCAGGCCAATCAGCCCCAGCATTTT. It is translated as CASSMGQANQPQHF.

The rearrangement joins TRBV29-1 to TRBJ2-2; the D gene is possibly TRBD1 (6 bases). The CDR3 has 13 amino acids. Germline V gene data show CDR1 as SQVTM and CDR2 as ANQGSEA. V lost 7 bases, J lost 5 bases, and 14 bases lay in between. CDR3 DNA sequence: TGCAGCGGGGCGGCAGGGGAGACCGGGGAGCTGTTTTTT. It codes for CSGAAGETGELFF.

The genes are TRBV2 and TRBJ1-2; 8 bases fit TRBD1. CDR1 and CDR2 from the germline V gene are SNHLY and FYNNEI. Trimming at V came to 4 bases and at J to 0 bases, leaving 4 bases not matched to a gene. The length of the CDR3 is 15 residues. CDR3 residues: CASSGQGRTNYGYTF. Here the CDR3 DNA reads TGTGCCAGCAGTGGACAGGGGAGGACTAACTATGGCTACACCTTC.